The sequence of this T cell receptor beta chain was determined in a study of OX40 agonist ivuxolimab in advanced cancers. The wider study: Earlier treatment with anti-PD-1, anti-PD-L1 or anti-CTLA-4 was permitted, and over 35% had received some.

Clones were sequenced by immunoSEQ multiplex PCR, and TCRdb holds only the in-frame ones, with some missing. The table has some 75,000 clones, roughly 87% seen once. Trimming removed 8 bases at V and 8 bases at J, with 18 bases between. The CDR3 extends over 14 amino acids. CDR1 and CDR2 from the germline V gene are LNHDA and SQIVND (reference sequence). The sequence came from an adult with an advanced solid tumor such as melanoma, head and neck, liver or kidney cancer. The V and J genes are TRBV19 and TRBJ1-4, with a weak D call TRBD1 (6 bases). The source material was CD4+ or CD8+ T cells sorted from blood, sampled in a trial of the OX40 agonist ivuxolimab. The CDR3 here is CASGYRERREKLFF. CDR3 nucleotide sequence: TGTGCCAGTGGGTACAGGGAGAGGAGGGAAAAACTGTTTTTT.